This is a list of T cell receptor beta chains from one sample in a study of cytomegalovirus exposure and HLA in healthy donors. Assay used: immunoSEQ multiplex PCR; TCRdb lists only in-frame clones, some missing. The data contain 150,000 to 250,000 clones, roughly four fifths of them singletons. Sequencing was performed on PBMCs. The receptors shown here come from a woman between 50 and 59 years old in good health and CMV-seropositive. CDR3s include the opening cysteine and the closing phenylalanine or tryptophan. A D gene is named only where the DNA matches it firmly. Clone sizes are given selectively: once, few, many, or a class where the clone is expanded.

CDR3: CATSKGVSSYEQYF; DNA: TGTGCCACCAGCAAAGGAGTGAGCTCCTACGAGCAGTACTTC; D: NA; size: NA; J: TRBJ2-7; V: TRBV15
CDR3: CASSLTSGTLGNTQYF; DNA: TGCGCCAGCAGCTTGACCTCCGGGACTCTCGGGAATACGCAGTATTTT; D: NA; size: NA; J: TRBJ2-3; V: TRBV5-1
CDR3: CASSLGRGEETQYF; DNA: TGCGCCAGCAGCTTGGGCAGGGGCGAAGAGACCCAGTACTTC; D: NA; size: NA; J: TRBJ2-5; V: TRBV5-1
CDR3: CASSLAPGDTQYF; DNA: TGTGCCAGCAGCTTAGCCCCCGGAGATACGCAGTATTTT; D: NA; size: few; J: TRBJ2-3; V: TRBV7-9
CDR3: CASSGGGETQYF; DNA: TGTGCCAGCAGTGGCGGGGGAGAGACCCAGTACTTC; D: TRBD2; size: NA; J: TRBJ2-5; V: TRBV5-6
CDR3: CASSFRDPRGAGTYEQYF; DNA: TGTGCCAGCAGCTTTAGAGACCCGCGGGGCGCTGGAACCTACGAGCAGTACTTC; D: NA; size: NA; J: TRBJ2-7; V: TRBV7-9
CDR3: CASRTGMGEQFF; DNA: TGTGCCAGCAGGACAGGGATGGGTGAGCAGTTCTTC; D: TRBD1; size: NA; J: TRBJ2-1; V: TRBV2
CDR3: CASSSAGEQSYGYTF; DNA: TGTGCCAGCTCGTCCGCCGGGGAACAGTCTTATGGCTACACCTTC; D: NA; size: NA; J: TRBJ1-2; V: TRBV18
CDR3: CASSRDRAQNEQFF; DNA: TGTGCCAGCAGCCGCGACAGGGCACAAAATGAGCAGTTCTTC; D: TRBD1; size: NA; J: TRBJ2-1; V: TRBV7-8
CDR3: CSGRQLIGGGRAWPAEQYF; DNA: TGCAGTGGGCGACAGCTAATAGGTGGAGGGCGGGCCTGGCCGGCCGAGCAGTACTTC; D: NA; size: NA; J: TRBJ2-7; V: TRBV29-1
CDR3: CASSTTGGLAKNIQYF; DNA: TGTGCCAGCAGCACGACGGGGGGTTTAGCCAAAAACATTCAGTACTTC; D: TRBD2; size: NA; J: TRBJ2-4; V: TRBV11-2
CDR3: CASSEAGTAQETQYF; DNA: TGTGCCAGCAGTGAAGCGGGGACAGCGCAAGAGACCCAGTACTTC; D: TRBD1; size: NA; J: TRBJ2-5; V: TRBV2
CDR3: CASSQGTENQPQHF; DNA: TGTGCCAGCAGCCAAGGGACAGAAAATCAGCCCCAGCATTTT; D: NA; size: NA; J: TRBJ1-5; V: TRBV4-2
CDR3: CASQGPGNTIYF; DNA: TGTGCCAGCCAGGGGCCTGGAAACACCATATATTTT; D: NA; size: NA; J: TRBJ1-3; V: TRBV28
CDR3: CASSDWLAGIYEQYF; DNA: TGTGCCAGCAGTGATTGGCTAGCGGGGATCTACGAGCAGTACTTC; D: TRBD2; size: NA; J: TRBJ2-7; V: TRBV2
CDR3: CASSDDRETNGYTF; DNA: TGTGCCAGCAGCGACGACAGGGAAACTAATGGCTACACCTTC; D: TRBD1; size: few; J: TRBJ1-2; V: TRBV7-9
CDR3: CASSLRGGSSQPQHF; DNA: TGTGCCAGCAGCTTGAGAGGGGGTAGTAGTCAGCCCCAGCATTTT; D: NA; size: NA; J: TRBJ1-5; V: TRBV5-6
CDR3: CASSYRRANQPQHF; DNA: TGTGCCAGCAGTTATCGGAGGGCCAATCAGCCCCAGCATTTT; D: NA; size: NA; J: TRBJ1-5; V: TRBV6-5
CDR3: CASSPTIAGDPYNEQFF; DNA: TGTGCCAGCTCACCAACAATAGCGGGAGACCCATACAATGAGCAGTTCTTC; D: TRBD2; size: NA; J: TRBJ2-1; V: TRBV18
CDR3: CASSPRQGGNTIYF; DNA: TGCGCCAGCAGCCCTAGACAGGGTGGAAACACCATATATTTT; D: TRBD1; size: NA; J: TRBJ1-3; V: TRBV5-1
CDR3: CASSTLVDSFYEQYF; DNA: TGTGCCAGTAGTACCCTCGTGGACAGTTTCTACGAGCAGTACTTC; D: NA; size: NA; J: TRBJ2-7; V: TRBV19
CDR3: CASSNRQGMFYEQYF; DNA: TGTGCCAGCAGTAATCGACAGGGTATGTTCTACGAGCAGTACTTC; D: TRBD1; size: NA; J: TRBJ2-7; V: TRBV6-1
CDR3: CASSAPDRGYGYTF; DNA: TGTGCCAGCAGCGCCCCAGACAGGGGCTATGGCTACACCTTC; D: TRBD1; size: NA; J: TRBJ1-2; V: TRBV13
CDR3: CASSGGGWNSPLHF; DNA: TGTGCCAGCAGCGGGGGGGGATGGAATTCACCCCTCCACTTT; D: NA; size: NA; J: TRBJ1-6; V: TRBV21-1
CDR3: CASSPPPQGAGQPQHF; DNA: TGTGCCAGCAGTCCACCTCCACAGGGGGCTGGACAGCCCCAGCATTTT; D: TRBD1; size: NA; J: TRBJ1-5; V: TRBV28
CDR3: CASSTLDRTNEKLFF; DNA: TGTGCCAGCAGCACTTTGGACAGGACAAATGAAAAACTGTTTTTT; D: TRBD1; size: NA; J: TRBJ1-4; V: TRBV28
CDR3: CASSKNESGDNEQFF; DNA: TGTGCCAGCAGCAAGAATGAGTCAGGGGACAATGAGCAGTTCTTC; D: NA; size: few; J: TRBJ2-1; V: TRBV21-1
CDR3: CASSAGQGTSTDTQYF; DNA: TGCGCCAGCAGCGCGGGACAGGGAACCAGCACAGATACGCAGTATTTT; D: TRBD1; size: NA; J: TRBJ2-3; V: TRBV5-1
CDR3: CASSSEVENTEAFF; DNA: TGTGCCAGCAGCTCCGAGGTAGAGAACACTGAAGCTTTCTTT; D: NA; size: NA; J: TRBJ1-1; V: TRBV7-9
CDR3: CASWGGADTEAFF; DNA: TGTGCCAGCTGGGGGGGCGCGGACACTGAAGCTTTCTTT; D: NA; size: NA; J: TRBJ1-1; V: TRBV2
CDR3: CASSEEGLALHF; DNA: TGTGCCAGCAGTGAAGAGGGGTTAGCCCTCCACTTT; D: NA; size: NA; J: TRBJ1-6; V: TRBV2
CDR3: CAWKTRLARSYNEQFF; DNA: TGTGCCTGGAAAACGCGTTTAGCTCGGTCCTACAATGAGCAGTTCTTC; D: NA; size: NA; J: TRBJ2-1; V: TRBV30
CDR3: CASSYTGTGVYEQYF; DNA: TGTGCCAGCAGCTATACCGGGACAGGGGTCTACGAGCAGTACTTC; D: TRBD1; size: NA; J: TRBJ2-7; V: TRBV5-8
CDR3: CAWSPGTGYVFF; DNA: TGTGCCTGGAGTCCCGGAACAGGGTATGTCTTCTTC; D: NA; size: NA; J: TRBJ1-2; V: TRBV30
CDR3: CASNGGGANTEAFF; DNA: TGCGCCAGCAACGGCGGGGGGGCGAACACTGAAGCTTTCTTT; D: NA; size: NA; J: TRBJ1-1; V: TRBV10-2
CDR3: CASSTSGSEQYF; DNA: TGTGCCAGTAGTACTAGCGGATCCGAGCAGTACTTC; D: TRBD2; size: NA; J: TRBJ2-7; V: TRBV19
CDR3: CASRPGTGGVGTEAFF; DNA: TGTGCCAGCAGACCGGGGACAGGTGGGGTGGGCACTGAAGCTTTCTTT; D: TRBD1; size: NA; J: TRBJ1-1; V: TRBV25-1